This T cell receptor beta chain was sequenced during a study of T cells in Graves' hyperthyroidism and ophthalmopathy. RNA transcripts provided the source from which TCR beta CDR3 regions were amplified. HTBI primers were employed in a first-round RT-PCR of the TCR CDR3. TCRdb reprocessed the multiplex PCR reads via MiXCR and lists one record per CDR3 protein. Of a few hundred thousand distinct CDR3 sequences listed, 18% are singletons. CDR1 and CDR2 from the germline V gene are SEHNR and FQNEAQ (reference sequence). The CDR3 is made up of 15 amino acids. V was trimmed by 2 bases and J by 6 bases, leaving 14 bases between them.

V gene TRBV7-9 combines with J gene TRBJ2-1, with D perhaps matching TRBD2 (6 bases). The sequence was obtained from a man in his forties with Graves' hyperthyroidism. Material: blood. The DNA for the CDR3 is TGTGCCAGCAGCTTAAGTCCCGCGGGACCCAATGAGCAGTTCTTC. Its protein is CASSLSPAGPNEQFF.